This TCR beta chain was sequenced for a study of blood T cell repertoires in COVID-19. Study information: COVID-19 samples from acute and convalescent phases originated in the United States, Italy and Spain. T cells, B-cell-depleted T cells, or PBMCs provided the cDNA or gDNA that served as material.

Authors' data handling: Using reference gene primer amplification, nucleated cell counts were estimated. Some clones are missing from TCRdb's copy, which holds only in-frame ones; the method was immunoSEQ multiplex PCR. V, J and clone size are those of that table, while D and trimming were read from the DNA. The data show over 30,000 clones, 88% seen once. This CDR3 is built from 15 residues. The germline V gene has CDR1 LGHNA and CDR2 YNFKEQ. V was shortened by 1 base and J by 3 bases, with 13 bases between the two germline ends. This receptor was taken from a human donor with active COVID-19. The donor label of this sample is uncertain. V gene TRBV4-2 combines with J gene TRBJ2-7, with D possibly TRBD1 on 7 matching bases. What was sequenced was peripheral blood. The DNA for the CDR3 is TGTGCCAGCAGCCAAGCGACAGGGACTTTCTACGAGCAGTACTTC. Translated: CASSQATGTFYEQYF.